The clone carrying this T cell receptor beta chain was observed a single time. Its specificity is not known. The data stem from a study of T cell repertoires in cytomegalovirus infection. MiXCR was run by TCRdb on the reads, yielding one entry per CDR3 protein. The profile covers under 150,000 distinct CDR3 sequences, with around 31% appearing a single time and approximately 41% taken by the ten largest. The clonotype was recovered from a human donor in good health (CMV status not recorded). Some clones in this sample may be carry-over from other donors' samples. Source: CD8+ T cells from cultured PBMCs, taken from culture after CMV antigen stimulation.

CDR3 DNA sequence: TGTGCCACTACCAGGACGACATGGACTGAAGCTTTCTTT. Amino acid sequence: CATTRTTWTEAFF. The chain joins TRBV19 to TRBJ1-1; no reliable D call. Deletions cut 10 bases from V and 5 bases from J, with 17 bases between. The CDR3 is made up of 13 amino acids. Per germline, CDR1 LNHDA and CDR2 SQIVND (reference sequence).